The T cell receptor beta chain described here comes from a study of glioma-infiltrating T cells after dendritic cell vaccination. Across the study: Patients had newly diagnosed or recurrent glioblastoma and received dendritic cell vaccines.

Here immunoSEQ multiplex PCR was the method, and the copy in TCRdb shows in-frame clones only, minus some. The profile shows tens of thousands of clones, more than 75% of them singletons. The CDR3 sequence is 17 residues long. Losses at the gene ends were 0 bases for V and 4 bases for J; bases not matched to a gene: 12. Germline CDR1 and CDR2: SGDLS and YYNGEE. The chain is built from TRBV9 and TRBJ2-5; 7 nucleotides line up with TRBD2. The TCR originated in a human donor with glioblastoma. Material: blood, obtained before dendritic cell vaccination. The CDR3 coding sequence is TGTGCCAGCAGCGTAGGAATTGGGCGGGGGTTGGTAGAGACCCAGTACTTC. This sequence encodes CASSVGIGRGLVETQYF.